The clone carrying this T cell receptor (beta chain) occurred a few times. The sample comes from a study of blood T cell repertoires in COVID-19. Study details: The cDNA or gDNA used as material had been derived from T cells, B-cell-depleted T cells, or PBMCs.

Germline V gene data show CDR1 as MNHNS and CDR2 as SASEGT. The CDR3 is 14 residues long. V dropped 3 bases and J dropped 3 bases, with 12 bases sitting between them. The table came from immunoSEQ multiplex PCR; TCRdb's copy has only in-frame clones and leaves some out. The sample carries about 190,000 clones, about 81% recorded once. This TCR was recovered from a woman over 75 with COVID-19, enrolled during active disease. Sequencing used peripheral blood. The gene calls are TRBV6-1 and TRBJ2-7; D is unresolved. For the CDR3, the DNA is TGTGCCAGCAGTGAGGAACGGGTTTACTACGAGCAGTACTTC. Translated: CASSEERVYYEQYF.